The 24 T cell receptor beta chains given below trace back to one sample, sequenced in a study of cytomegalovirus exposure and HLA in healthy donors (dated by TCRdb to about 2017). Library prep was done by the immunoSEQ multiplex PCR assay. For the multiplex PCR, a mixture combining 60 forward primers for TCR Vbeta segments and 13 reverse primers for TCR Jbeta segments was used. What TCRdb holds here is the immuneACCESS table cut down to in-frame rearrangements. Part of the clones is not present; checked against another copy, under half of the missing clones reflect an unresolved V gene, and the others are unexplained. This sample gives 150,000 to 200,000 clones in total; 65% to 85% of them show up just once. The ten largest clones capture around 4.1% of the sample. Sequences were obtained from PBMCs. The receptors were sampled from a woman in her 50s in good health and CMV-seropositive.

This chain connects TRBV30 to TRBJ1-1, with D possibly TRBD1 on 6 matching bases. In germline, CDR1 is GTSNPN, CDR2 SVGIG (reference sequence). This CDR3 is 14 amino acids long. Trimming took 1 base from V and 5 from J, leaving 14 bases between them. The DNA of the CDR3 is TGTGCCTGGAGTGGGGACAATAGGTTAACTGAAGCTTTCTTT. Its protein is CAWSGDNRLTEAFF.

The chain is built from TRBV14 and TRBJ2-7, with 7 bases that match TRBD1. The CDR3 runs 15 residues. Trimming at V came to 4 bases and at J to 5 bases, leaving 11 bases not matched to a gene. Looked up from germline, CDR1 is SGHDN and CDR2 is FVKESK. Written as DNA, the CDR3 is TGTGCCAGCAGCCCAAGGGCAGGGGGTAATAACGAGCAGTACTTC. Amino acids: CASSPRAGGNNEQYF.

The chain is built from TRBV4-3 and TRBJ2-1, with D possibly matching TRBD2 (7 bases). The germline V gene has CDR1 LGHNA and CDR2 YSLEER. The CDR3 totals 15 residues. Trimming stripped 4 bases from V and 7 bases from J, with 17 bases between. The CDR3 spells CASSRQGTIGNEQFF. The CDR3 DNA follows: TGCGCCAGCAGCCGGCAGGGGACTATCGGTAATGAGCAGTTCTTC.

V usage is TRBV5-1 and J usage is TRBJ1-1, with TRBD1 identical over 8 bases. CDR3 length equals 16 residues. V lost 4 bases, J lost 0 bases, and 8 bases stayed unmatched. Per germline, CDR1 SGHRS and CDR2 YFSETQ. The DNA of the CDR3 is TGCGCCAGCAGCCTGGGACAGGCGGCAATGAACACTGAAGCTTTCTTT. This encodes CASSLGQAAMNTEAFF.

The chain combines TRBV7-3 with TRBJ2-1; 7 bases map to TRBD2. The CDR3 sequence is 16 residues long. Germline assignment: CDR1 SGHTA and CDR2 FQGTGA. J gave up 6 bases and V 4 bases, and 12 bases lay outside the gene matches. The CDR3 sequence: CASSSTGGLEVNEQFF. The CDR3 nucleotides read TGTGCCAGCAGCTCTACGGGGGGATTGGAGGTCAATGAGCAGTTCTTC.

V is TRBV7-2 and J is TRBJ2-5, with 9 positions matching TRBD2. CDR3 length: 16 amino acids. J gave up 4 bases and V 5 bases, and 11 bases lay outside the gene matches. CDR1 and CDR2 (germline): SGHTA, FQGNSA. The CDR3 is CASSPIAGGLGETQYF. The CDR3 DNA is TGTGCCAGCAGCCCCATTGCGGGAGGGCTTGGAGAGACCCAGTACTTC.

The CDR3 here is CASSPDRSYQYEQYF. As DNA, the CDR3 is TGCGCCAGCAGCCCCGACAGATCGTATCAGTACGAGCAGTACTTC. This chain uses TRBV4-3 with TRBJ2-7, with D possibly being TRBD1 (5 bases). With 4 bases removed from V and 4 bases from J, the gap between germline ends came to 17 bases. From germline, CDR1 is LGHNA and CDR2 YSLEER. The CDR3 consists of 15 residues.

In DNA form, the CDR3 reads TGTGCCAGCAGTAAACTCGGACAGGGGGCAGAGACCCAGTACTTC. This sequence encodes CASSKLGQGAETQYF. The chain has TRBV28 and TRBJ2-5; 11 bases agree with TRBD1. V was pared by 5 bases and J by 4 bases, with 6 bases of the junction left unmatched. The CDR3 has 15 amino acids. Germline CDR1 MDHEN, CDR2 SYDVKM.

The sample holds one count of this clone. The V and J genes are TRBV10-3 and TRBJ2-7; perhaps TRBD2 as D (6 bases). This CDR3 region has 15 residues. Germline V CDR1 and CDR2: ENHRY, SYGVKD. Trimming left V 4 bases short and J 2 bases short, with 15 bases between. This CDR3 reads CAISAPRLATYEQYF. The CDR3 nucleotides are TGTGCCATCAGTGCCCCCCGGCTAGCGACCTACGAGCAGTACTTC.

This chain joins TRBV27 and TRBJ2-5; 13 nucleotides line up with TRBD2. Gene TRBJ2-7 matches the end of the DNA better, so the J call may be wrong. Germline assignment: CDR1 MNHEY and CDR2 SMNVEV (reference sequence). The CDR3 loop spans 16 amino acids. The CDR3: CASSIRLAGGFHEQYF. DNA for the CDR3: TGTGCCAGCAGTATAAGACTAGCGGGAGGCTTCCACGAGCAGTACTTC.

The DNA for the CDR3 is TGTGCCAGCAGCCCTAATAGCGGGGCGATCTACGAGCAGTACTTC. This translates into CASSPNSGAIYEQYF. The chain combines TRBV7-2 with TRBJ2-7; 8 bases are a match to TRBD2. Germline CDR1 SGHTA, CDR2 FQGNSA. This CDR3 is built from 15 residues. V gave up 5 bases and J gave up 3 bases; unmatched junction bases: 9.

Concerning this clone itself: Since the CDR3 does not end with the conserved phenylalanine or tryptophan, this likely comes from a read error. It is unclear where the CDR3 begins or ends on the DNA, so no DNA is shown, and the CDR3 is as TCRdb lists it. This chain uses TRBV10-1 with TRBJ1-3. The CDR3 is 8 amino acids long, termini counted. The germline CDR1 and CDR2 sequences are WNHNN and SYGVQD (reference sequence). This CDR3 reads CASSEAGA.

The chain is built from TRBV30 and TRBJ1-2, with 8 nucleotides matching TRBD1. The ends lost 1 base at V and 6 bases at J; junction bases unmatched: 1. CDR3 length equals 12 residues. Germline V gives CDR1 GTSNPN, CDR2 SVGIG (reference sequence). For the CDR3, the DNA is TGTGCCTGGAGTGCAGGGGGCAATGGCTACACCTTC. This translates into CAWSAGGNGYTF.

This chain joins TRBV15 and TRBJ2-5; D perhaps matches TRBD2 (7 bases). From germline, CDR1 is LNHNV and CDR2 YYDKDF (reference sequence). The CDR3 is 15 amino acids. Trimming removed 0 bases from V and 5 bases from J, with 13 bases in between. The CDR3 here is CATSRDWGGGETQYF. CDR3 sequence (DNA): TGTGCCACCAGCAGAGATTGGGGGGGCGGGGAGACCCAGTACTTC.

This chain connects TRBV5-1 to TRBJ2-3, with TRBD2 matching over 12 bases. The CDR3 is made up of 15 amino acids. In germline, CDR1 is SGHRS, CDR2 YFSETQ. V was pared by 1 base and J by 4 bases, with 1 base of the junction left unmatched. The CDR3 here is CASSLSSGGADTQYF. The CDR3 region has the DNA TGCGCCAGCAGCTTGTCTAGCGGGGGGGCAGATACGCAGTATTTT.

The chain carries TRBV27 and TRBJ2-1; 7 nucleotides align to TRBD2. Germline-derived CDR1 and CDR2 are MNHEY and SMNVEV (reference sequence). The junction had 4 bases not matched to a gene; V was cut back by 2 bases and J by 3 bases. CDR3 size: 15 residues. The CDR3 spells CASSLAGADYNEQFF. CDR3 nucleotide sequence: TGTGCCAGCAGTTTAGCGGGAGCGGACTACAATGAGCAGTTCTTC.

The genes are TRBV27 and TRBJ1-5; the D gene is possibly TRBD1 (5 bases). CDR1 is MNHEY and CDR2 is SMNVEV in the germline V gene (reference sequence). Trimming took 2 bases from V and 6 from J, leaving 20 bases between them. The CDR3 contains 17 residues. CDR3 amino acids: CASSLAGGNIAGQPQHF. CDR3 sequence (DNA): TGTGCCAGCAGTTTAGCGGGGGGTAATATAGCAGGTCAGCCCCAGCATTTT.

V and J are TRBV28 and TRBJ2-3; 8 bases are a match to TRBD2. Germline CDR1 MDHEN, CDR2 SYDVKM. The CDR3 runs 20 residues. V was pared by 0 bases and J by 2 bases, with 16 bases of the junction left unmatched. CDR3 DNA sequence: TGTGCCAGCAGTTTATGCTGGGAACCGTGGGGACTAGACCCCACAGATACGCAGTATTTT. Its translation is CASSLCWEPWGLDPTDTQYF.

The CDR3 DNA follows: TGCGCCAGCAGCTACCTTACGGGGGGCCGGGAGACCCAGTACTTC. It codes for CASSYLTGGRETQYF. The rearrangement links TRBV5-1 to TRBJ2-5; a weak D match, TRBD2 (7 bases). Trimming removed 3 bases at V and 5 bases at J, with 17 bases between. The CDR3 totals 15 residues. Germline V CDR1 and CDR2: SGHRS, YFSETQ.

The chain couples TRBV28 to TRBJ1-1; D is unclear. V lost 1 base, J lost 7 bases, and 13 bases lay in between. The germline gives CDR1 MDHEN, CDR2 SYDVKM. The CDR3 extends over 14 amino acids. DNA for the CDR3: TGTGCCAGCAGTTTATTTCGGGGTCCGTTTGAAGCTTTCTTT. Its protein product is CASSLFRGPFEAFF.

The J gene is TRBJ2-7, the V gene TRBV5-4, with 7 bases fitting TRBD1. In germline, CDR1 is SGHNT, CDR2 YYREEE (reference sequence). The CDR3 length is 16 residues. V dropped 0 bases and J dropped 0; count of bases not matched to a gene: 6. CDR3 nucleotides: TGTGCCAGCAGCTTGGCGCGCGCAGGGGGCTCCTACGAGCAGTACTTC. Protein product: CASSLARAGGSYEQYF.

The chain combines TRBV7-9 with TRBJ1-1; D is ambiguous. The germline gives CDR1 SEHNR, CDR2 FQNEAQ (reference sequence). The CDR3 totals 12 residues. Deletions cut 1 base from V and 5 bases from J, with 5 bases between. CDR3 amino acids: CASSLGRTEAFF. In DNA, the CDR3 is TGTGCCAGCAGCTTAGGTCGGACTGAAGCTTTCTTT. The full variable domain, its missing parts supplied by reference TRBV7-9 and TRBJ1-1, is DTGVSQNPRHKITKRGQNVTFRCDPISEHNRLYWYRQTLGQGPEFLTYFQNEAQLEKSRLLSDRFSAERPKGSFSTLEIQRTEQGDSAMYLCASSLGRTEAFFGQGTRLTVV.

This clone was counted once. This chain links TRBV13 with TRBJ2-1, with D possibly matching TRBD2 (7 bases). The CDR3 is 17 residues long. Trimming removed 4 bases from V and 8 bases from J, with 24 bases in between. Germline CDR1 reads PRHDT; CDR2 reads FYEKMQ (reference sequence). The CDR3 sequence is CASSSLYVGGGQYEQFF. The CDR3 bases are TGTGCCAGCAGCTCCCTTTACGTAGGGGGGGGCCAATATGAGCAGTTCTTC.

For the CDR3, the DNA is TGTGCCAGCAGCCGCGCCCCCGAGACAGGGAGCCACACAGATACGCAGTATTTT. Protein sequence: CASSRAPETGSHTDTQYF. The chain couples TRBV7-3 to TRBJ2-3; TRBD1 agrees at 7 bases. The CDR3 has 18 amino acids. Per the germline V gene, CDR1 is SGHTA and CDR2 is FQGTGA. V shed 5 bases and J 2 bases; nucleotides not matched to a gene: 16.